This entry lists 20 T cell receptor beta chains sequenced from one sample in a study of cytomegalovirus exposure and HLA in healthy donors. PCR employed 60 Vbeta and 13 Jbeta primers. Profiled with immunoSEQ multiplex PCR; TCRdb holds only in-frame clones, not every one. Seen here are 130,000 to 150,000 clones, about four fifths observed once, and the top ten hold 5.7%. The material sequenced was PBMCs. These receptors originate from a man aged 25 to 40 in good health and CMV-seropositive.

J is TRBJ2-2 and V is TRBV5-1; tentatively, D is TRBD1 (5 bases). CDR1 is SGHRS, CDR2 YFSETQ, per germline. The CDR3 runs to 16 residues. V was cut by 0 bases and J by 1 base, with 10 bases left in between. DNA for the CDR3: TGCGCCAGCAGCTTGGTACAGGCCGAGAACACCGGGGAGCTGTTTTTT. Translated, it gives CASSLVQAENTGELFF.

The rearrangement links TRBV5-6 to TRBJ1-5; D remains ambiguous. The germline CDR1 and CDR2 sequences are SGHDT and YYEEEE. The V end lost 3 bases, the J end lost 6 bases, and 7 bases lay between the germline ends. CDR3 length: 12 amino acids. CDR3 in DNA: TGTGCCAGCAGCTCCTCGTCTCAGCCCCAGCATTTT. The encoded protein is CASSSSSQPQHF.

This clone was detected once. The V and J genes are TRBV6-5 and TRBJ2-3, with TRBD1 matching over 8 bases. With 6 bases clipped from V and 3 bases from J, the junction kept 8 bases outside the gene matches. The CDR3 spans 15 residues. Germline V gives CDR1 MNHEY, CDR2 SVGAGI. The CDR3 sequence is CASRVTGGTTDTQYF. The CDR3 nucleotides read TGTGCCAGCAGAGTAACAGGGGGAACGACAGATACGCAGTATTTT.

J is TRBJ2-7 and V is TRBV14, with TRBD2 identical over 9 bases. Germline V CDR1 and CDR2: SGHDN, FVKESK. This CDR3 has 15 amino acids. The ends lost 4 bases at V and 0 bases at J; junction bases unmatched: 4. The DNA of the CDR3 is TGTGCCAGCAGCCGGCTAGCGGGGATCTCCTACGAGCAGTACTTC. This sequence encodes CASSRLAGISYEQYF.

The V call is TRBV19, the J call TRBJ2-7; 7 positions match TRBD2. V lost 5 bases, J lost 0 bases, and 10 bases stayed unmatched. CDR1 is LNHDA, CDR2 SQIVND, per germline (reference sequence). This CDR3 has 16 residues. The DNA for the CDR3 is TGTGCCAGTAGTGACCCGGCGGGGGAATACTCCTACGAGCAGTACTTC. It specifies CASSDPAGEYSYEQYF.

This chain uses TRBV28 with TRBJ2-3, with 8 bases that match TRBD2. The length of the CDR3 is 14 residues. Germline values: CDR1 MDHEN, CDR2 SYDVKM. Trimming cost V 4 bases and J 5 bases; bases outside gene matches: 5. This CDR3 is CASSSTSVGDTQYF. CDR3 coding DNA: TGTGCCAGCAGTTCGACTAGCGTAGGAGATACGCAGTATTTT.

The chain recombines TRBV19 with TRBJ1-1, with D unresolved. The CDR3 has 14 amino acids. Trimming stripped 4 bases from V and 6 bases from J, with 15 bases between. CDR1 is LNHDA, CDR2 SQIVND, per germline (reference sequence). As DNA, the CDR3 is TGTGCCAGTAGTAACTTAACTATCGGAGCTGAAGCTTTCTTT. It specifies CASSNLTIGAEAFF.

The rearrangement uses TRBV10-1 and TRBJ2-7; tentatively, D is TRBD2 (6 bases). The CDR3 contains 15 residues. Trimming pared 4 bases from V and 1 base from J, leaving 14 bases between. The germline gives CDR1 WNHNN, CDR2 SYGVQD (reference sequence). DNA for the CDR3: TGCGCCAGCAGTGCTGGGACTTGGACGTCCTACGAGCAGTACTTC. Residues: CASSAGTWTSYEQYF.

This sequence joins TRBV5-1 and TRBJ2-1, with D perhaps matching TRBD2 (6 bases). This CDR3 is built from 15 residues. Trimming took 4 bases from V and 7 from J, leaving 18 bases between them. CDR1 SGHRS and CDR2 YFSETQ come from the germline V gene. CDR3 amino acids: CASSPWAGNHNEQFF. The CDR3 bases are TGCGCCAGCAGCCCCTGGGCGGGAAATCATAATGAGCAGTTCTTC. The full variable domain, with the rest looked up from reference TRBV5-1 and TRBJ2-1, is KAGVTQTPRYLIKTRGQQVTLSCSPISGHRSVSWYQQTPGQGLQFLFEYFSETQRNKGNFPGRFSGRQFSNSRSEMNVSTLELGDSALYLCASSPWAGNHNEQFFGPGTRLTVL.

J is TRBJ1-5 and V is TRBV27, with TRBD1 matching over 7 bases. After removal of 4 bases from V and 2 bases from J, the junction contained 5 bases not matched to a gene. The CDR3 consists of 15 residues. Germline V gene lookup returns CDR1 MNHEY and CDR2 SMNVEV (reference sequence). The CDR3 here is CASSSTGVGNQPQHF. The CDR3 bases are TGTGCCAGCAGTTCCACAGGGGTAGGCAATCAGCCCCAGCATTTT.

This clone was seen only once. This rearrangement joins TRBV11-2 to TRBJ2-1; 8 positions match TRBD2. This CDR3 region has 16 residues. Germline CDR1 SGHAT, CDR2 FQNNGV. V was pared by 5 bases and J by 10 bases, with 16 bases of the junction left unmatched. The chain's CDR3 is CASSPPTGGRAGEQFF. Here the CDR3 DNA reads TGTGCCAGCAGCCCCCCAACGGGAGGGAGGGCAGGGGAGCAGTTCTTC.

The genes are TRBV6-5 and TRBJ1-4; no reliable D call. The CDR3 has 15 residues. Trimming cost V 0 bases and J 3 bases, with 8 bases left between them. The germline CDR1 and CDR2 sequences are MNHEY and SVGAGI. The CDR3 is CASSYSASSNEKLFF. The CDR3 coding sequence is TGTGCCAGCAGTTACTCCGCGTCCTCTAATGAAAAACTGTTTTTT.

On this clone itself: Relative to the germline gene, one junction end is altered; a read error may explain this. The genes are TRBV7-9 and TRBJ2-7; possible D gene TRBD1, 5 bases. The CDR3 consists of 16 residues. CDR1 and CDR2 from the germline V gene are SEHNR and FQNEAQ (reference sequence). CDR3 in DNA: TGTTCCAGCAGCCCAACTGGGCAGGGCTTCACCTACGAGCAGTACTTC. Amino acid sequence: CSSSPTGQGFTYEQYF.

The rearrangement uses TRBV28 and TRBJ2-5; 7 nucleotides match TRBD1. The CDR3 contains 14 residues. Germline V gene sequence: CDR1 MDHEN, CDR2 SYDVKM. V shed 5 bases and J 1 base; nucleotides not matched to a gene: 4. CDR3 amino acids: CASSEGAPQETQYF. CDR3 DNA sequence: TGTGCCAGCAGTGAGGGGGCTCCCCAAGAGACCCAGTACTTC.

The chain is built from TRBV6-1 and TRBJ2-2; D is uncertain. The ends were cut back, 4 bases at V and 5 bases at J, with 5 bases in the middle. Per the germline V gene, CDR1 is MNHNS and CDR2 is SASEGT. The CDR3 totals 12 residues. The CDR3 sequence is CASSAQTGELFF. CDR3 in DNA: TGTGCCAGCAGTGCACAGACCGGGGAGCTGTTTTTT.

For this clone: This same CDR3 is encoded by further DNA sequences in the sample. The gene calls are TRBV13 and TRBJ2-1; 10 bases fit TRBD2. The germline gives CDR1 PRHDT, CDR2 FYEKMQ (reference sequence). This CDR3 is 19 amino acids long. V gave up 4 bases and J gave up 0 bases; unmatched junction bases: 12. The CDR3 loop reads CASSSTGRLAGASYNEQFF. CDR3 DNA: TGTGCCAGCAGCTCCACCGGGAGGCTAGCGGGAGCCTCCTACAATGAGCAGTTCTTC.

V usage is TRBV19 and J usage is TRBJ2-7; D possibly corresponds to TRBD2 (6 bases). The V and J ends lost 6 bases and 4 bases respectively, with 13 bases between them. There are 13 residues in the CDR3. Germline V gene lookup returns CDR1 LNHDA and CDR2 SQIVND (reference sequence). CDR3 amino acids: CASRAGGTYEQYF. As DNA, the CDR3 is TGTGCCAGTAGGGCAGGTGGGACTTACGAGCAGTACTTC.

The chain carries TRBV6-1 and TRBJ2-3; D is uncertain. The CDR3 is 12 amino acids. The V gene lost 1 base and the J gene lost 6 bases, with 5 bases spanning the gap. Per germline, CDR1 MNHNS and CDR2 SASEGT. The chain's CDR3 is CASSEVVDTQYF. The CDR3 DNA follows: TGTGCCAGCAGTGAAGTCGTGGATACGCAGTATTTT.

This chain uses TRBV7-2 with TRBJ1-1; D is unresolved. Germline V CDR1 and CDR2: SGHTA, FQGNSA. V lost 1 base, J lost 1 base, and 10 bases lay in between. This CDR3 spans 15 amino acids. The CDR3 sequence is CASSLVAGTNTEAFF. As DNA, the CDR3 is TGTGCCAGCAGCTTAGTGGCAGGAACGAACACTGAAGCTTTCTTT.

The rearrangement joins TRBV6-1 to TRBJ2-2; D possibly corresponds to TRBD2 (6 bases). The CDR3 is made up of 15 amino acids. V was trimmed by 1 base and J by 4 bases, leaving 10 bases between them. Germline V gene sequence: CDR1 MNHNS, CDR2 SASEGT. The CDR3 nucleotides are TGTGCCAGCAGTGAAGTCGGCGGGACCACCGGGGAGCTGTTTTTT. Its translation is CASSEVGGTTGELFF.